The next 10 T cell receptor beta chains were all read from a single sample in a study of blood T cell repertoires in COVID-19. Clones were sequenced by immunoSEQ multiplex PCR, and TCRdb holds only the in-frame ones, with some missing. The sample lists approximately 130,000 clones; approximately 84% were seen once. Source material: peripheral blood. These TCRs come from a human donor in a cohort sampled during active COVID-19.

The chain is built from TRBV20-1 and TRBJ1-1; D may be TRBD1 (5 bases). V was shortened by 4 bases and J by 7 bases, with 7 bases between the two germline ends. CDR1 and CDR2 from the germline V gene are DFQATT and SNEGSKA (reference sequence). CDR3 length: 10 residues. The CDR3 sequence is CSAIRGEAFF. In DNA, the CDR3 is TGCAGTGCTATAAGGGGTGAAGCTTTCTTT.

The count of this clone is one. The genes are TRBV6-6 and TRBJ2-1; 10 positions agree with TRBD1. CDR1 and CDR2 (germline): MNHNY, SVGAGI (reference sequence). This CDR3 is built from 15 residues. The junction had 8 bases not matched to a gene; V was cut back by 5 bases and J by 7 bases. The CDR3 sequence is CASSQSWTGGNEQFF. In DNA form, the CDR3 reads TGTGCCAGCAGTCAAAGCTGGACAGGGGGAAATGAGCAGTTCTTC.

V usage is TRBV5-6 and J usage is TRBJ1-6; 8 nucleotides line up with TRBD1. Looked up from germline, CDR1 is SGHDT and CDR2 is YYEEEE. The CDR3 is 16 amino acids. J was trimmed by 6 bases and V by 0 bases; bases with no gene match: 5. CDR3 in amino acids: CASSLVSGGLNSPLHF. The CDR3 region has the DNA TGTGCCAGCAGCTTGGTTTCAGGGGGCCTTAATTCACCCCTCCACTTT.

The gene calls are TRBV5-1 and TRBJ2-7; 8 nucleotides match TRBD1. CDR3 length equals 14 residues. CDR1 and CDR2 from the germline V gene are SGHRS and YFSETQ. V gave up 1 base and J gave up 4 bases; unmatched junction bases: 4. The CDR3 DNA follows: TGCGCCAGCAGCTTGCAAGGACAGGGATACGAGCAGTACTTC. This translates into CASSLQGQGYEQYF.

The V and J genes are TRBV3-1 (or the pseudogene TRBV3-2) and TRBJ2-5; tentatively, D is TRBD2 (6 bases). CDR1 LGHDT and CDR2 YNNKEL come from the germline V gene (reference sequence). V was trimmed by 7 bases and J by 9 bases, leaving 18 bases between them. The CDR3 length is 13 residues. The CDR3 reads CASTHSGPQAQYF. DNA for the CDR3: TGTGCCAGCACCCATAGCGGCCCACAGGCCCAGTACTTC.

V usage is TRBV10-3 and J usage is TRBJ2-6, with D perhaps TRBD2 (6 bases). Germline lookup yields CDR1 ENHRY and CDR2 SYGVKD. This CDR3 has 14 amino acids. The V end lost 8 bases, the J end lost 2 bases, and 10 bases lay between the germline ends. For the CDR3, the DNA is TGTGCCATCGACGGAGGGGCTGGGGCCAACGTCCTGACTTTC. Translated: CAIDGGAGANVLTF.

This chain uses TRBV9 with TRBJ1-5; TRBD1 agrees at 8 bases. The CDR3 loop spans 15 amino acids. J was trimmed by 5 bases and V by 7 bases; bases with no gene match: 11. CDR1 and CDR2 (germline): SGDLS, YYNGEE. For the CDR3, the DNA is TGTGCCAGCTCACTGACAGGGGAGCGTTATCAGCCCCAGCATTTT. It is translated as CASSLTGERYQPQHF.

V and J are TRBV12-5 and TRBJ1-1, with D hard to call. V lost 4 bases, J lost 5 bases, and 17 bases lay in between. The CDR3 is 15 residues long. Germline values: CDR1 LGHNT, CDR2 FRNRAP. The CDR3 here is CASGSVRSATTEAFF. DNA for the CDR3: TGTGCTAGTGGTTCAGTCCGGTCGGCGACTACTGAAGCTTTCTTT.

V and J are TRBV19 and TRBJ2-7; 7 bases match TRBD2. CDR1 and CDR2 from the germline V gene are LNHDA and SQIVND (reference sequence). This CDR3 comprises 14 residues. The J segment lost 2 bases and the V segment lost 5 bases, leaving 6 bases of the junction unmatched. The CDR3 nucleotides read TGTGCCAGTAGTCCTAGCGGCACGGCCTACGAGCAGTACTTC. It specifies CASSPSGTAYEQYF.

The chain uses TRBV7-9 and TRBJ2-1, with D uncertain. Germline CDR1 SEHNR, CDR2 FQNEAQ (reference sequence). The CDR3 sequence is 14 residues long. The V end was cut by 2 bases, the J end by 2 bases, with 7 bases between. CDR3 in DNA: TGTGCCAGCAGCTTAAACGGTCCCTACAATGAGCAGTTCTTC. Residues: CASSLNGPYNEQFF.